The present T cell receptor beta chain was sequenced within a study of cytomegalovirus exposure and HLA in healthy donors. Primers: 60 Vbeta forward and 13 Jbeta reverse. Only in-frame clones appear in the TCRdb table, and some are missing; sequencing was by immunoSEQ multiplex PCR. The repertoire includes 85,000 to 90,000 clones, about 76% of them detected once, and over 9.5% sits in the top ten. The V gene's germline CDR1 is LGHNA and CDR2 YNFKEQ. With V trimmed by 0 bases and J by 4 bases, 12 bases remained unmatched. This CDR3 has 20 residues. Comments on this clone: The antigen is undetermined.

Study-wide points: Rare TCR sequences predominated, though certain public TCRs were found in many donors.

This TCR was recovered from a man aged 30 to 45 in good health and CMV-seropositive. The sample taken for sequencing was PBMCs. The V gene is TRBV4-2, the J gene TRBJ1-6; 10 nucleotides line up with TRBD1. The CDR3 sequence is CASSQDQYDGTGEYNSPLHF. The CDR3 DNA sequence: TGTGCCAGCAGCCAAGATCAGTATGACGGGACAGGGGAATATAATTCACCCCTCCACTTT.